The 30 T cell receptor beta chains presented below share a single source sample, sequenced in a study of T cell clonality in common variable immunodeficiency (dated by TCRdb to about 2015). The method behind the library was the immunoSEQ multiplex PCR assay. The table was pulled from immuneACCESS by TCRdb, which kept in-frame rearrangements only. Such tables lose some clones; where checked, under half of the loss comes from unresolved V genes, and the rest has no known cause. The table records approximately 42,000 clones for this sample, and not one of them appears only once. Roughly 1.4% of the sample is taken by the ten largest. Input material: peripheral blood mononuclear cells. These receptors all stem from a person aged 18 to 75 in good health.

This clone was counted ten times or more. Read coverage stops 3 residues before the CDR3 terminus; the germline J gene supplies the remainder. The J gene is TRBJ2-3, the V gene TRBV28; the match to TRBD2 covers 13 bases. Germline CDR1 is MDHEN and CDR2 is SYDVKM. V gave up 1 base and J gave up 6 bases; unmatched junction bases: 4. This CDR3 has 16 residues. CDR3: CASSLSTSGRADTQYF. The covered CDR3 bases are TGTGCCAGCAGTTTATCAACTAGCGGGAGGGCTGATACG.

In its sample, this clone was seen many times. From the germline J gene comes the end of the CDR3, since the read stops 3 residues before it. The chain employs TRBV7-2 and TRBJ1-1; 7 positions match TRBD1. From germline, CDR1 is SGHTA and CDR2 FQGNSA. After removal of 6 bases from V and 6 bases from J, the junction contained 4 bases not matched to a gene. This CDR3 is built from 12 residues. The chain's CDR3 is CASRPTGAEAFF. The sequenced part of the CDR3 DNA is TGTGCCAGCAGACCCACAGGGGCTGAA.

The sample holds many counts of this clone. Read data end 3 residues before the CDR3 end; the end is taken from the germline J gene. The chain links TRBV5-1 to TRBJ2-3; D unclear. The V gene's germline CDR1 is SGHRS and CDR2 YFSETQ. There are 14 residues in the CDR3. The V and J ends lost 0 bases and 5 bases respectively, with 10 bases between them. The DNA read from the CDR3 is TGCGCCAGCAGCTTGGCCCTATCGGTAGATACG. This gives the protein CASSLALSVDT. The CDR3 in its entirety is CASSLALSVDTQYF.

This clone was recorded at least ten times. The missing CDR3 end, 3 residues past where the read stops, is filled in from the germline J gene. V usage is TRBV5-1 and J usage is TRBJ2-1; 10 bases are shared with TRBD1. The CDR3 totals 18 residues. CDR1 and CDR2 from the germline V gene are SGHRS and YFSETQ. The junction had 8 bases not matched to a gene; V was cut back by 1 base and J by 1 base. The covered CDR3 bases are TGCGCCAGCAGCTTGTCCGGGACAGGGGTTAAATCCTACAATGAG. This translates into CASSLSGTGVKSYNE. The whole CDR3 protein reads CASSLSGTGVKSYNEQFF.

This clone showed up many times. The read ends 3 residues before the CDR3 terminus; that terminus is restored from the germline J gene. V is TRBV14 and J is TRBJ2-3; TRBD1 agrees at 8 bases. Looked up from germline, CDR1 is SGHDN and CDR2 is FVKESK. With 0 bases clipped from V and 3 bases from J, the junction kept 8 bases outside the gene matches. This CDR3 has 17 amino acids. The CDR3 sequence is CASSQEWRTGMTDTQYF. CDR3 DNA (partial): TGTGCCAGCAGCCAAGAATGGCGGACAGGGATGACAGATACG.

This clone was seen at least ten times. The observed sequence ends 3 residues before the CDR3 terminus, with the missing tail filled in from the germline J gene. The chain uses TRBV5-1 and TRBJ2-1; 7 bases are shared with TRBD2. Germline assignment: CDR1 SGHRS and CDR2 YFSETQ. V was pared by 0 bases and J by 5 bases, with 8 bases of the junction left unmatched. This CDR3 region has 16 residues. The covered CDR3 bases are TGCGCCAGCAGCTTGGATGGTAGCGGGCGTAACAATGAG. This translates into CASSLDGSGRNNE. The whole CDR3 sequence reads CASSLDGSGRNNEQFF.

This clone has more than one count but fewer than ten. The read ends 3 residues shy of where the CDR3 ends; the end is completed using the germline J gene. The J gene is TRBJ2-1, the V gene TRBV2, with TRBD2 matching over 16 bases. J gave up 4 bases and V 8 bases, and 5 bases lay outside the gene matches. Germline V gives CDR1 SNHLY, CDR2 FYNNEI. The length of the CDR3 is 16 residues. CDR3 sequence reads: CASGKGLAGGYNEQFF. CDR3 DNA, as far as it was read: TGTGCCAGCGGAAAGGGACTAGCGGGAGGGTACAATGAG.

At least ten counts were recorded for this clone. The read terminates 3 residues before the CDR3 end, so the remaining end is supplied by the germline J gene. V is TRBV20-1 and J is TRBJ1-5; 9 bases match TRBD1. Looked up from germline, CDR1 is DFQATT and CDR2 is SNEGSKA (reference sequence). The CDR3 consists of 14 residues. With 6 bases clipped from V and 7 bases from J, the junction kept 10 bases outside the gene matches. This chain's CDR3 is CSATPRDRVQPQHF. CDR3 DNA, as far as it was read: TGCAGTGCAACTCCCCGGGACAGGGTGCAGCCC.

This clone has at least ten counts. Read coverage stops 3 residues before the CDR3 terminus; the germline J gene supplies the remainder. V and J are TRBV7-2 and TRBJ2-5; possibly TRBD1 for D (7 bases). Trimming took 1 base from V and 7 from J, leaving 16 bases between them. The CDR3 covers 15 residues. Per the germline V gene, CDR1 is SGHTA and CDR2 is FQGNSA. The part of the CDR3 DNA that was read is TGTGCCAGCAGCTTAGGGTCAGGGGGGCCGGTGACC. As protein: CASSLGSGGPVT. The whole CDR3 region reads CASSLGSGGPVTQYF.

This clone was seen a handful of times. CDR3 in amino acids: CASSLGQTEAFF. The CDR3 bases that were read are TGCGCCAGCAGCTTGGGACAGACCGAA. The rearrangement links TRBV5-1 to TRBJ1-1; tentative D call: TRBD1 (5 bases). The CDR3 end falls 3 residues outside the read, so it is completed with the germline J gene. Germline lookup yields CDR1 SGHRS and CDR2 YFSETQ. This CDR3 has 12 amino acids.

This clone was counted ten times or more. The read terminates 3 residues ahead of where the CDR3 ends, so the germline J gene completes it. The chain uses TRBV10-1 and TRBJ2-1; D possibly corresponds to TRBD2 (5 bases). The CDR3 spans 18 residues. In germline, CDR1 is WNHNN, CDR2 SYGVQD (reference sequence). V gave up 5 bases and J gave up 1 base, with 21 bases separating them. The CDR3 bases that were read are TGCGCCAGCAGTCCTTCACCTGGAGCGGCCGGTTCCTACAATGAG. Residues: CASSPSPGAAGSYNE. The whole CDR3 protein is CASSPSPGAAGSYNEQFF.

This clone came up a few times. CDR3 region: CASVVSGQKNSPLFF. The sequenced CDR3 bases are TGTGCCAGCGTTGTGTCGGGACAGAAAAATTCACCA. The chain links TRBV6-2 or TRBV6-3 to TRBJ1-4; TRBD1 matches 7 bases. The read is 3 residues too short to cover the CDR3 end, so that end is filled in from the germline J gene. In germline, CDR1 is MNHEY, CDR2 SVGEGT. The CDR3 totals 15 residues.

In its sample, this clone was seen many times. The read finishes 3 residues shy of the CDR3 end, and the germline J gene is used to complete it. This sequence joins TRBV10-1 and TRBJ1-1; 9 nucleotides match TRBD1. The trim removed 6 bases at V and 4 bases at J, leaving 6 bases unmatched. Germline-derived CDR1 and CDR2 are WNHNN and SYGVQD (reference sequence). This CDR3 has 14 amino acids. The CDR3 spells CASSPGTGSTEAFF. Partial CDR3 DNA: TGCGCCAGCAGCCCTGGGACAGGGAGCACTGAA.

This clone was counted at least ten times. The read is 3 residues too short to cover the CDR3 end, so that end is filled in from the germline J gene. V is TRBV20-1 and J is TRBJ2-1; a weak D match, TRBD1 (5 bases). Germline CDR1 DFQATT, CDR2 SNEGSKA (reference sequence). The CDR3 is 15 amino acids. Trimming cost V 2 bases and J 5 bases, with 16 bases left between them. CDR3 DNA (partial): TGCAGTGCTAGAAGGCGGACGGACACCCACAATGAG. This sequence encodes CSARRRTDTHNE. The full CDR3 reads CSARRRTDTHNEQFF.

There are many counts of this clone. Other nucleotide sequences from this sample produce the same CDR3. The CDR3 DNA, read in part, is TGCGCCAGCAGCCCCGAATGGCAGGGTAGCGAG. It codes for CASSPEWQGSE. The full CDR3 reads CASSPEWQGSEQYF. V gene TRBV5-1 combines with J gene TRBJ2-7; D is perhaps TRBD1 (5 bases). The CDR3 is cut off 3 residues early in the read; its end comes from the germline J gene. The CDR3 spans 14 residues. The V end was cut by 4 bases, the J end by 6 bases, with 17 bases between. The V gene's germline CDR1 is SGHRS and CDR2 YFSETQ.

Only a few counts were recorded for this clone. The read finishes 3 residues shy of the CDR3 end, and the germline J gene is used to complete it. J is TRBJ1-2 and V is TRBV5-1, with TRBD1 matching over 9 bases. This CDR3 spans 15 amino acids. Germline V gene sequence: CDR1 SGHRS, CDR2 YFSETQ. V lost 0 bases and J lost 2; bases outside the gene matches: 2. CDR3 DNA, as far as it was read: TGCGCCAGCAGCTTGGGCGACAGGGGGAACTATGGC. Protein: CASSLGDRGNYG. The CDR3 as a whole reads CASSLGDRGNYGYTF.

This clone was counted many times. The CDR3 is CASSLAGLFQETQYF. CDR3 bases read: TGCGCCAGCAGCTTGGCCGGACTATTCCAAGAGACC. This chain links TRBV5-1 with TRBJ2-5; D might be TRBD2 (6 bases). The CDR3 end lies 3 residues beyond the end of the read and is filled in from the germline J gene. The CDR3 has 15 residues. Between the trimmed V and J ends, which lost 0 bases and 1 base, there was a span of 10 bases. The germline gives CDR1 SGHRS, CDR2 YFSETQ. The full variable domain, its missing parts supplied by reference TRBV5-1 and TRBJ2-5, is KAGVTQTPRYLIKTRGQQVTLSCSPISGHRSVSWYQQTPGQGLQFLFEYFSETQRNKGNFPGRFSGRQFSNSRSEMNVSTLELGDSALYLCASSLAGLFQETQYFGPGTRLLVL.

This clone was seen a few times. The read ends 3 residues early relative to the CDR3; the germline J gene fills the gap. This chain joins TRBV7-9 and TRBJ2-3; 9 nucleotides align to TRBD1. Trimming at V came to 4 bases and at J to 3 bases, leaving 5 bases not matched to a gene. CDR1 is SEHNR and CDR2 is FQNEAQ in the germline V gene (reference sequence). The CDR3 sequence is 15 residues long. Incomplete CDR3 DNA: TGTGCCAGCAGCTCATCGGGACAGGGAACAGATACG. This sequence encodes CASSSSGQGTDT. The whole CDR3 is CASSSSGQGTDTQYF.

This clone was observed many times. The read falls 3 residues short of the CDR3 end, and the missing part is taken from the germline J gene. The chain links TRBV30 to TRBJ2-2; tentatively, D is TRBD2 (6 bases). From germline, CDR1 is GTSNPN and CDR2 SVGIG (reference sequence). With 8 bases removed from V and 2 bases from J, the gap between germline ends came to 12 bases. The CDR3 runs to 13 residues. CDR3: CALGGTNTGELFF. The sequenced CDR3 bases are TGTGCCCTTGGGGGGACTAACACCGGGGAG.

Worth noting for this clone: The CDR3 extends 3 residues past the end of the read, so its final part is completed from the germline J gene. The rearrangement joins TRBV19 to TRBJ1-2, with a possible D match to TRBD1 (5 bases). Germline V CDR1 and CDR2: LNHDA, SQIVND (reference sequence). This CDR3 has 19 residues. The sequenced part of the CDR3 DNA is TGTGCCAGCGCGCCCCTCGGGACTAGCGGGACTTCACTCTACAATGAC. Translating it yields CASAPLGTSGTSLYND. The entire CDR3 is CASAPLGTSGTSLYNDYTF.

This clone was seen many times. Read sequence stops 3 residues before the CDR3 end, and the germline J gene provides the missing end. The J gene is TRBJ2-1, the V gene TRBV11-3; 7 bases map to TRBD2. The CDR3 spans 13 residues. CDR1 is SGHNT and CDR2 is YENEEA in the germline V gene. The trim removed 5 bases at V and 5 bases at J, leaving 3 bases unmatched. The covered CDR3 bases are TGTGCCAGCAGCCAGGGAGGGGACAATGAG. It specifies CASSQGGDNE. The whole CDR3 region reads CASSQGGDNEQFF.

This clone was detected ten times or more. The read ends 3 residues shy of where the CDR3 ends; the end is completed using the germline J gene. The gene calls are TRBV20-1 and TRBJ2-3, with 8 bases identical to TRBD2. CDR3 length: 14 amino acids. Per the germline V gene, CDR1 is DFQATT and CDR2 is SNEGSKA (reference sequence). The CDR3 sequence is CSAGGSGGPGSQYF. The covered CDR3 bases are TGCAGTGCTGGGGGCTCGGGAGGGCCTGGGTCG.

This clone has at least ten counts. With the read ending 3 residues before the CDR3 end, the germline J gene is used to fill in that end. The rearrangement joins TRBV29-1 to TRBJ2-7, with D possibly matching TRBD1 (5 bases). Germline values: CDR1 SQVTM, CDR2 ANQGSEA. This CDR3 has 13 residues. Trimming pared 2 bases from V and 0 bases from J, leaving 8 bases between. The covered CDR3 bases are TGCAGCGTTGAAAGGGGCAGCTCCTACGAG. This sequence encodes CSVERGSSYE. The full CDR3 protein is CSVERGSSYEQYF.

This clone was seen many times. With the read ending 3 residues before the CDR3 end, the germline J gene is used to fill in that end. The chain recombines TRBV7-3 with TRBJ2-1; 9 nucleotides align to TRBD1. Germline V lookup: CDR1 SGHTA, CDR2 FQGTGA. The CDR3 has 15 amino acids. V shed 5 bases and J 6 bases; nucleotides not matched to a gene: 8. The CDR3 protein is CASSVTGGEVNEQFF. The DNA read from the CDR3 is TGTGCCAGCAGCGTGACAGGGGGTGAAGTCAATGAG.

The table lists this clone with many counts. The CDR3 is cut off 3 residues early in the read; its end comes from the germline J gene. The chain joins TRBV6-2 or TRBV6-3 to TRBJ1-2, with 7 bases fitting TRBD1. The CDR3 has 15 residues. The junction had 11 bases not matched to a gene; V was cut back by 4 bases and J by 6 bases. Germline CDR1 MNHEY, CDR2 SVGEGT. The CDR3 loop is CASSSTGSLSDGYTF. CDR3 bases read: TGTGCCAGCAGTTCGACAGGGTCTTTGTCGGATGGC.

This clone was detected only a few times. With the read ending 3 residues before the CDR3 end, the germline J gene is used to fill in that end. The chain couples TRBV2 to TRBJ1-2; weak D call: TRBD1 (5 bases). The CDR3 has 14 amino acids. Trimming took 3 bases from V and 2 from J, leaving 10 bases between them. From germline, CDR1 is SNHLY and CDR2 FYNNEI. CDR3 loop: CASSDPGLNYGYTF. The DNA read from the CDR3 is TGTGCCAGCAGTGACCCAGGGCTCAACTATGGC. The variable domain in full, with the rest retrieved from reference TRBV2 and TRBJ1-2, is EPEVTQTPSHQVTQMGQEVILRCVPISNHLYFYWYRQILGQKVEFLVSFYNNEISEKSEIFDDQFSVERPDGSNFTLKIRSTKLEDSAMYFCASSDPGLNYGYTFGSGTRLTVV.

This clone was picked up many times. Here the CDR3 reads CSAPRDSYNYGYTF. The CDR3 DNA, read in part, is TGCAGTGCCCCCAGGGACAGCTATAACTATGGC. The V gene is TRBV20-1, the J gene TRBJ1-2; TRBD1 aligns across 7 bases. The sequence runs out 3 residues before the end of the CDR3; the remainder is reconstructed from the germline J gene. CDR1 is DFQATT and CDR2 is SNEGSKA in the germline V gene (reference sequence). J gave up 1 base and V 6 bases, and 8 bases lay outside the gene matches. The CDR3 is 14 residues long.

This clone is medium-sized (0.01 to 0.1%) within its sample. Coverage ceases 3 residues before the CDR3 finishes, and the germline J gene fills in the end. This chain uses TRBV9 with TRBJ2-5; 12 bases map to TRBD2. CDR1 SGDLS and CDR2 YYNGEE come from the germline V gene. The CDR3 spans 14 residues. V shed 3 bases, J shed 5 bases, and the junction held 2 bases outside the gene matches. The CDR3 region is CASSASGRVETQYF. Incomplete CDR3 DNA: TGTGCCAGCAGCGCTAGCGGGAGGGTTGAGACC.

This clone has ten or more counts. Partial CDR3 DNA: TGTGCCAGCAGCTTAGTCGGGGACACCGGGGAG. This sequence encodes CASSLVGDTGE. The whole CDR3 is CASSLVGDTGELFF. The genes are TRBV7-9 and TRBJ2-2, with D possibly TRBD2 on 5 matching bases. The read terminates 3 residues ahead of where the CDR3 ends, so the germline J gene completes it. The length of the CDR3 is 14 residues. Germline loops: CDR1 SEHNR, CDR2 FQNEAQ (reference sequence). Trimming removed 1 base from V and 3 bases from J, with 6 bases in between. Using reference TRBV7-9 and TRBJ2-2 for the parts outside the CDR3, the full variable domain is DTGVSQNPRHKITKRGQNVTFRCDPISEHNRLYWYRQTLGQGPEFLTYFQNEAQLEKSRLLSDRFSAERPKGSFSTLEIQRTEQGDSAMYLCASSLVGDTGELFFGEGSRLTVL.

This clone was seen ten or more times. The read gets to within 3 residues of the CDR3 end, and the germline J gene fills in the rest. The rearrangement uses TRBV2 and TRBJ1-4; D might be TRBD1 (5 bases). The CDR3 extends over 15 amino acids. V gave up 6 bases and J gave up 8 bases, with 19 bases separating them. CDR1 and CDR2 (germline): SNHLY, FYNNEI. The CDR3 bases that were read are TGTGCCAGCAGCGAGGGAGGGACTGAGGGGGAAAAA. This codes for CASSEGGTEGEK. The full CDR3 protein reads CASSEGGTEGEKLFF.